Sequencing of this T cell receptor beta chain was carried out in a study of T cell changes during pregnancy in multiple sclerosis. The CDR3 has 16 amino acids. Trimming cost V 5 bases and J 6 bases; bases outside gene matches: 8. Germline-derived CDR1 and CDR2 are SGHTA and FQGTGA. Assay used: immunoSEQ multiplex PCR; TCRdb lists only in-frame clones, some missing. The table includes approximately 48,000 clones, 85% to 95% detected once. This specimen was CD4+ T cells from peripheral blood mononuclear cells, taken in the second trimester of pregnancy. The chain recombines TRBV7-3 with TRBJ2-1; TRBD2 agrees at 12 bases. The clonotype was recovered from a female donor with multiple sclerosis, enrolled in a pregnancy study. CDR3 sequence: CASSLGLAGWGNEQFF. The CDR3 DNA reads TGTGCCAGCAGCCTCGGACTAGCGGGGTGGGGCAATGAGCAGTTCTTC.